These 14 T cell receptor beta chains were all obtained from the same sample, sequenced in a study of beta chain features in type 1 diabetes. What was sequenced were expressed TCRB transcripts, since all of the isolated RNA had been reverse transcribed. The table came from immunoSEQ multiplex PCR; TCRdb's copy has only in-frame clones and leaves some out. The sample has around 430,000 clones; approximately 30% are singletons. The specimen was naive CD4+ T cells from blood. These receptor sequences come from a young man in good health.

In this sample, this clone turned up a few times. V gene TRBV30 combines with J gene TRBJ1-2; D call uncertain. The germline gives CDR1 GTSNPN, CDR2 SVGIG (reference sequence). This CDR3 has 13 residues. The ends were cut back, 0 bases at V and 1 base at J, with 6 bases in the middle. The CDR3 spells CAWSVAINYGYTF. For the CDR3, the DNA is TGTGCCTGGAGTGTAGCTATTAACTATGGCTACACCTTC.

This clone has a single count. The gene calls are TRBV7-7 and TRBJ2-3; 7 bases match TRBD2. The CDR3 consists of 16 residues. Germline V gene sequence: CDR1 SSHAT, CDR2 FNYEAQ (reference sequence). J lost 0 bases, V lost 5 bases, and 8 bases had no gene match. The CDR3 nucleotides are TGTGCCAGCAGCGACGGTAGCGGGTTTAGCACAGATACGCAGTATTTT. Protein product: CASSDGSGFSTDTQYF.

The chain uses TRBV7-9 and TRBJ2-1; a weak D match, TRBD2 (5 bases). The CDR3 runs to 15 residues. The V gene lost 5 bases and the J gene lost 6 bases, with 17 bases spanning the gap. Germline V gene lookup returns CDR1 SEHNR and CDR2 FQNEAQ (reference sequence). CDR3 DNA: TGTGCCAGCAGCGTTACTAGGATTGCACCCAATGAGCAGTTCTTC. This translates into CASSVTRIAPNEQFF.

This clone was observed a handful of times. The V call is TRBV5-1, the J call TRBJ2-7; 7 bases agree with TRBD2. Germline V lookup: CDR1 SGHRS, CDR2 YFSETQ. CDR3 length: 16 amino acids. V gave up 0 bases and J gave up 0 bases; unmatched junction bases: 6. The CDR3 sequence is CASSLGLAASSYEQYF. DNA of the CDR3: TGCGCCAGCAGCTTGGGGCTAGCGGCCAGCTCCTACGAGCAGTACTTC.

The V gene is TRBV7-7, the J gene TRBJ2-5; no clear D. Germline V gives CDR1 SSHAT, CDR2 FNYEAQ (reference sequence). The CDR3 loop spans 13 amino acids. Deletions cut 1 base from V and 1 base from J, with 4 bases between. CDR3: CASSLVPQETQYF. The CDR3 coding sequence is TGTGCCAGCAGCTTAGTCCCCCAAGAGACCCAGTACTTC. Full variable domain (remainder filled in from reference TRBV7-7 and TRBJ2-5): GAGVSQSPRYKVTKRGQDVTLRCDPISSHATLYWYQQALGQGPEFLTYFNYEAQPDKSGLPSDRFSAERPEGSISTLTIQRTEQRDSAMYRCASSLVPQETQYFGPGTRLLVL.

This clone was found a few times. This chain links TRBV29-1 with TRBJ2-2; D gene unclear. Germline V CDR1 and CDR2: SQVTM, ANQGSEA. The CDR3 runs 12 residues. The germline V and J ends were trimmed by 3 bases and 9 bases, with 11 bases remaining between them. The DNA of the CDR3 is TGCAGCGTTGACAAGGGCCGACGGGAGCTGTTTTTT. Translation: CSVDKGRRELFF.

The chain carries TRBV5-1 and TRBJ2-3, with TRBD1 matching 7 bases. The trim removed 6 bases at V and 2 bases at J, leaving 9 bases unmatched. From germline, CDR1 is SGHRS and CDR2 YFSETQ. The CDR3 has 15 residues. The CDR3 bases are TGCGCCAGCAACCCCGACAGGGTTGCCACAGATACGCAGTATTTT. It translates to CASNPDRVATDTQYF. Using reference TRBV5-1 and TRBJ2-3 for the parts outside the CDR3, the full variable domain is KAGVTQTPRYLIKTRGQQVTLSCSPISGHRSVSWYQQTPGQGLQFLFEYFSETQRNKGNFPGRFSGRQFSNSRSEMNVSTLELGDSALYLCASNPDRVATDTQYFGPGTRLTVL.

This chain links TRBV12-5 with TRBJ2-7; the D is unclear. This CDR3 comprises 13 residues. V was pared by 2 bases and J by 3 bases, with 8 bases between. CDR1 and CDR2 (germline): LGHNT, FRNRAP. In nucleotides, the CDR3 is TGTGCTAGTGGTTTGACAGAACTCTACGAGCAGTACTTC. Amino acid sequence: CASGLTELYEQYF.

V usage is TRBV30 and J usage is TRBJ1-5; D possibly corresponds to TRBD1 (5 bases). CDR3 size: 15 residues. V lost 0 bases and J lost 1, with 10 bases in between. Germline V gene data show CDR1 as GTSNPN and CDR2 as SVGIG (reference sequence). CDR3 protein: CAWSVYGGSNQPQHF. The CDR3 DNA is TGTGCCTGGAGTGTATATGGGGGGAGCAATCAGCCCCAGCATTTT.

V and J are TRBV5-1 and TRBJ2-3; no clear D gene. Looked up from germline, CDR1 is SGHRS and CDR2 is YFSETQ. The CDR3 loop spans 14 amino acids. Trimming removed 1 base at V and 2 bases at J, with 8 bases between. The CDR3 DNA reads as TGCGCCAGCAGCTTGAGCTCCGACACAGATACGCAGTATTTT. It specifies CASSLSSDTDTQYF. Full variable domain (rest looked up from reference TRBV5-1 and TRBJ2-3): KAGVTQTPRYLIKTRGQQVTLSCSPISGHRSVSWYQQTPGQGLQFLFEYFSETQRNKGNFPGRFSGRQFSNSRSEMNVSTLELGDSALYLCASSLSSDTDTQYFGPGTRLTVL.

This sequence joins TRBV5-1 and TRBJ2-3; D might be TRBD1 (6 bases). The V gene lost 0 bases and the J gene lost 3 bases, with 11 bases spanning the gap. Germline V gene sequence: CDR1 SGHRS, CDR2 YFSETQ. The CDR3 consists of 15 residues. CDR3 in DNA: TGCGCCAGCAGCTTGGACAGGGCCGCTACAGATACGCAGTATTTT. Translated: CASSLDRAATDTQYF.

This chain connects TRBV5-5 to TRBJ2-5; D call uncertain. The germline gives CDR1 SGHKS, CDR2 YYEKEE (reference sequence). With 0 bases removed from V and 5 bases from J, the gap between germline ends came to 8 bases. The CDR3 is 13 residues long. CDR3 sequence (DNA): TGTGCCAGCAGCTTGGCTATTTGGGAGACCCAGTACTTC. This translates into CASSLAIWETQYF. The complete variable domain, with remaining parts taken from reference TRBV5-5 and TRBJ2-5, reads DAGVTQSPTHLIKTRGQQVTLRCSPISGHKSVSWYQQVLGQGPQFIFQYYEKEERGRGNFPDRFSARQFPNYSSELNVNALLLGDSALYLCASSLAIWETQYFGPGTRLLVL.

The gene calls are TRBV18 and TRBJ2-3; TRBD1 matches at 8 bases. The CDR3 extends over 12 amino acids. J was trimmed by 10 bases and V by 2 bases; bases with no gene match: 2. From germline, CDR1 is KGHSH and CDR2 LQKENI. CDR3 nucleotide sequence: TGTGCCAGCTCACCAGGACAGGGAGCGCAGTATTTT. It yields the protein CASSPGQGAQYF.

This clone was detected a few times. The rearrangement joins TRBV7-6 to TRBJ1-1; D gene uncertain. The CDR3 totals 13 residues. The germline V and J ends were trimmed by 5 bases and 1 base, with 8 bases remaining between them. Germline loops: CDR1 SGHVS, CDR2 FNYEAQ. CDR3 in DNA: TGTGCCAGCAGCAACCAGCAGAACACTGAAGCTTTCTTT. Amino acid sequence: CASSNQQNTEAFF.